The present entry profiles one TCR beta chain with its context. PRAID featured prominent immunodeficiency. This entry belongs to a study of stem cell transplantation in POMP-related autoinflammatory disease. Background on the study: Defective thymoproteasomes were hypothesized to impair CD8+ T-cell positive selection.

V gave up 4 bases and J gave up 3 bases, with 17 bases separating them. The CDR3 sequence is 15 residues long. Germline V lookup: CDR1 SQVTM, CDR2 ANQGSEA. Clones were sequenced by immunoSEQ multiplex PCR, and TCRdb holds only the in-frame ones, with some missing. In the table there are some 29,000 clones, around 88% of which are singletons. Sequences were derived from CD4+ T cells from PBMCs, sampled before stem cell transplantation. The receptor's source is a human donor with POMP-related autoinflammation and immune dysregulation (PRAID). V usage is TRBV29-1 and J usage is TRBJ2-3; TRBD1 might be the D (8 bases). CDR3 sequence: CSVAGGQGRTDTQYF. Here the CDR3 DNA reads TGCAGCGTTGCGGGAGGACAGGGAAGAACAGATACGCAGTATTTT.